The present T cell receptor beta chain was sequenced within a study of blood T cell repertoires in COVID-19. Turning to the study itself: Donors in the United States, Italy and Spain gave samples during acute or convalescent COVID-19. From T cells, B-cell-depleted T cells, or PBMCs came the material, which was cDNA or gDNA.

J gave up 1 base and V 4 bases, and 8 bases lay outside the gene matches. The germline V gene has CDR1 SGHNT and CDR2 YYREEE (reference sequence). CDR3 size: 16 residues. The Seattle site enrolled patients during active infection and followed them longitudinally. Original analysis: Amplified reference gene primers provided the basis for estimating nucleated cell counts. Only in-frame clones appear in the TCRdb table, and some are missing; sequencing was by immunoSEQ multiplex PCR. Clone size and the V and J calls come from that table; the DNA yielded D and trimming. Found here are over 450,000 clones, approximately 88% of them singletons; the top ten hold roughly 8%.

The J gene is TRBJ2-3, the V gene TRBV5-4; TRBD2 matches at 8 bases. This clonotype was sampled from a woman aged 50 to 60 with COVID-19, enrolled during active disease. Sequenced: peripheral blood. CDR3 region: CASSRQTSDGTDTQYF. The CDR3 DNA reads as TGTGCCAGCAGCCGCCAGACTAGCGACGGCACAGATACGCAGTATTTT.